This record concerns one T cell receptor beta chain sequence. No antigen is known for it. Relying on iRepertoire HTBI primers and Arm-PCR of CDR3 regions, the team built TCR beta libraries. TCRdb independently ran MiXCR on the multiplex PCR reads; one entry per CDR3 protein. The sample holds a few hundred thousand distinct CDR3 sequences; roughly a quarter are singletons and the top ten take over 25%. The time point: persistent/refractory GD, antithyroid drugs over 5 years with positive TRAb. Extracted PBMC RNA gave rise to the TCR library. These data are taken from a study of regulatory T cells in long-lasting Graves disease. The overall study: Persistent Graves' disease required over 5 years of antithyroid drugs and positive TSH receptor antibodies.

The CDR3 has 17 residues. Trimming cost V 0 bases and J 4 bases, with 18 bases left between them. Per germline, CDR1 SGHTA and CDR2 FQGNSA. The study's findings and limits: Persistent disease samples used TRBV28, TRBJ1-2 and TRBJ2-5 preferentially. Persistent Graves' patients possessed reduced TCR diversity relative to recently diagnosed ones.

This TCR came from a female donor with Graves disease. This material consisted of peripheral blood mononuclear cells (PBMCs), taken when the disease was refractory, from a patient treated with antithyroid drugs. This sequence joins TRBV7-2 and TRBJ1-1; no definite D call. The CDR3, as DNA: TGTGCCAGCAGCTTAGCTTGGTCGTTCGAAATCCCCACTGAAGCTTTCTTT. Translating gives CASSLAWSFEIPTEAFF. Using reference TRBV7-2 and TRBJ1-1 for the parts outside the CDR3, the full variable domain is GAGVSQSPSNKVTEKGKDVELRCDPISGHTALYWYRQSLGQGLEFLIYFQGNSAPDKSGLPSDRFSAERTGGSVSTLTIQRTQQEDSAVYLCASSLAWSFEIPTEAFFGQGTRLTVV.